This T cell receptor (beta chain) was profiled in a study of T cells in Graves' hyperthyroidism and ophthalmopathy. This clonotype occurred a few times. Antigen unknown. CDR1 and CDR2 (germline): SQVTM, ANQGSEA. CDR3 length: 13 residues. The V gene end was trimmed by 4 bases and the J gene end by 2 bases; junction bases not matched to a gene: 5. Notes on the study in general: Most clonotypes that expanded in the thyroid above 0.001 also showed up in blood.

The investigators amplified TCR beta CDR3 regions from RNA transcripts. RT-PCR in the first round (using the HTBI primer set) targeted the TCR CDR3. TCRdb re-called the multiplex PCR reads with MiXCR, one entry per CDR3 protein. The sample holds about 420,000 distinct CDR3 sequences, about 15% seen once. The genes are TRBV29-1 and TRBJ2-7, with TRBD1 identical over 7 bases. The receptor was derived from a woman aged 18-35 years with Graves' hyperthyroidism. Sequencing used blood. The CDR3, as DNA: TGCAGCGTTGTGAACAGGGGTACCTACGAGCAGTACTTC. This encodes CSVVNRGTYEQYF.